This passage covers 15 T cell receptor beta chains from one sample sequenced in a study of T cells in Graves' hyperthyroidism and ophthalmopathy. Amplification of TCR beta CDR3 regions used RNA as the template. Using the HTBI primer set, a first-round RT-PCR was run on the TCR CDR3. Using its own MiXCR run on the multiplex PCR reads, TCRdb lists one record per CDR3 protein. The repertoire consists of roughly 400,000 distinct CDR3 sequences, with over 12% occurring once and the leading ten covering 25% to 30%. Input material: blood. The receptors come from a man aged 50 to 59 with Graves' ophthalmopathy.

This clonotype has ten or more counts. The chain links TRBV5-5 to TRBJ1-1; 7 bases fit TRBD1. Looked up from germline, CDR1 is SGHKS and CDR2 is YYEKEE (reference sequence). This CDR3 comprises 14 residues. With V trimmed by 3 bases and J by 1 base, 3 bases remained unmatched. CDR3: CASSSTGPNTEAFF. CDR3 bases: TGTGCCAGCAGCTCGACAGGGCCGAACACTGAAGCTTTCTTT.

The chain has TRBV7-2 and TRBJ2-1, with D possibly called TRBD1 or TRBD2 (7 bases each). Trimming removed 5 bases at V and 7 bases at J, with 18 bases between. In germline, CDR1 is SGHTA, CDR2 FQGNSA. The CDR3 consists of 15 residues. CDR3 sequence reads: CASSQGGGVGNEQFF. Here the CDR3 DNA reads TGTGCCAGCAGCCAGGGGGGGGGAGTAGGTAATGAGCAGTTCTTC.

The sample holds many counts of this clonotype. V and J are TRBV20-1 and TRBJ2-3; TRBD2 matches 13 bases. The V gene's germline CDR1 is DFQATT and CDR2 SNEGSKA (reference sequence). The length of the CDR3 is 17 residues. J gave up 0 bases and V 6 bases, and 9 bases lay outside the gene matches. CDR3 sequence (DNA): TGCAGTGCAAAAACTAGCGGGAGGGTCCCTAGCACAGATACGCAGTATTTT. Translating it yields CSAKTSGRVPSTDTQYF.

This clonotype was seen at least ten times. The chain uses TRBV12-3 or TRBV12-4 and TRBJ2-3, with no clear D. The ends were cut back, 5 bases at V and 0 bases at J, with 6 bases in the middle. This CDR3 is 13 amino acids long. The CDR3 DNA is TGTGCCAGCAGTATGAGTAGCACAGATACGCAGTATTTT. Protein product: CASSMSSTDTQYF.

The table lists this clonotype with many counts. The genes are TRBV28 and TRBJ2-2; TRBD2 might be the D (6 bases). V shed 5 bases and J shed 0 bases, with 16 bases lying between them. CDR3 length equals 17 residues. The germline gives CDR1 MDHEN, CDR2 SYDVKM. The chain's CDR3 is CASSVRSGGANTGELFF. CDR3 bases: TGTGCCAGCAGTGTCCGATCAGGCGGGGCGAACACCGGGGAGCTGTTTTTT.

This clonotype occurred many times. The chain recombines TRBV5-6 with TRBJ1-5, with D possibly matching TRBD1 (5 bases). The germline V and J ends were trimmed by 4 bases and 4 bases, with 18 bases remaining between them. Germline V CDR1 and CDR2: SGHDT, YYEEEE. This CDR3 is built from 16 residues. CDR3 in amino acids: CASSKWDGKLNQPQHF. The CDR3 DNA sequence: TGTGCCAGCAGCAAATGGGACGGAAAACTTAATCAGCCCCAGCATTTT.

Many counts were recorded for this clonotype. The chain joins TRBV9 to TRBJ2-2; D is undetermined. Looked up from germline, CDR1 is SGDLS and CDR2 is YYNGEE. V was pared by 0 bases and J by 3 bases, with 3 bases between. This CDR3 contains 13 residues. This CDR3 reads CASSVADTGELFF. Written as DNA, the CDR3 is TGTGCCAGCAGCGTAGCTGACACCGGGGAGCTGTTTTTT.

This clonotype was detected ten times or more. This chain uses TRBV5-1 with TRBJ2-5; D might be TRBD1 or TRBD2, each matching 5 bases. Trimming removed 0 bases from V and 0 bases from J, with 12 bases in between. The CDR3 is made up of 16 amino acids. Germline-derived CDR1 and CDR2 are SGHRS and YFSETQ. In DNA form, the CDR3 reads TGCGCCAGCAGCTTGGATGGGGGAATGTACCAAGAGACCCAGTACTTC. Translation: CASSLDGGMYQETQYF.

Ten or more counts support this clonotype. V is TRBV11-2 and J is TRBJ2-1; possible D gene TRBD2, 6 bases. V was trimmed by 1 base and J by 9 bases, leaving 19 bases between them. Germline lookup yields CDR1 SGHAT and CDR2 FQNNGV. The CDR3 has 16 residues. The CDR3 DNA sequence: TGTGCCAGCAGCTTAGCTCGACTAGTCTCCAGTAGTGAGCAGTTCTTC. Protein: CASSLARLVSSSEQFF.

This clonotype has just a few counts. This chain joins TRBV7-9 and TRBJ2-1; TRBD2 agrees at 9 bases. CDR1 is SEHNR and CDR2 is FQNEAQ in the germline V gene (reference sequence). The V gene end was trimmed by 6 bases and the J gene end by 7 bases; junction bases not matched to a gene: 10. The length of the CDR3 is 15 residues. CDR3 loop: CASSLRAGGSNEQFF. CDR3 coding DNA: TGTGCCAGCAGTCTTCGAGCGGGAGGTTCGAATGAGCAGTTCTTC.

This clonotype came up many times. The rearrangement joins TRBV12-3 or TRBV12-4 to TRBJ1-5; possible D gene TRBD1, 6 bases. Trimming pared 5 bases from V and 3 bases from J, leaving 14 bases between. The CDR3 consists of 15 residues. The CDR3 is CASSPMGHTNQPQHF. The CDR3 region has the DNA TGTGCCAGCAGTCCCATGGGACACACCAATCAGCCCCAGCATTTT.

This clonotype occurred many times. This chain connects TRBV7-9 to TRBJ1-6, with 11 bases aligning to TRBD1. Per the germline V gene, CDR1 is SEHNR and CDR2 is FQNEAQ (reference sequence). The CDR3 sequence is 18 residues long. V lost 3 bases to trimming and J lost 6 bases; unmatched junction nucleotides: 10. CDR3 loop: CASSFAGTGGLFNSPLHF. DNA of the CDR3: TGTGCCAGCAGCTTTGCCGGGACAGGGGGACTATTTAATTCACCCCTCCACTTT.

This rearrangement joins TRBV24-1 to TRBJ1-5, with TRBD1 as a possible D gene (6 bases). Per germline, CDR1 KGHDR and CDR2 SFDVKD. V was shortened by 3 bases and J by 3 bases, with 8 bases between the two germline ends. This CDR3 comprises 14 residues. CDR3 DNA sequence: TGTGCCACCAGTGATGGACAGTACAATCAGCCCCAGCATTTT. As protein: CATSDGQYNQPQHF.

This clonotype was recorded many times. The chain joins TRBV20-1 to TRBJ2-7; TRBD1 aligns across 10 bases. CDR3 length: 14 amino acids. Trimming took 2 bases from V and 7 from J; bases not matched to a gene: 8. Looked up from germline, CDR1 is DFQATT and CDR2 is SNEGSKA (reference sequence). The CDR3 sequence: CSARFGQGGREQYF. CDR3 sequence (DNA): TGCAGTGCTAGATTCGGACAGGGGGGGAGAGAGCAGTACTTC.

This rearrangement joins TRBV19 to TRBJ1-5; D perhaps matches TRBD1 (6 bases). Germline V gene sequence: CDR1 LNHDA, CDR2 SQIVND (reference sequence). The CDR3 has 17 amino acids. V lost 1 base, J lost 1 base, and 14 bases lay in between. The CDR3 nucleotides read TGTGCCAGTAGTATAGTCCAGGGGAGATGGAGCAATCAGCCCCAGCATTTT. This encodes CASSIVQGRWSNQPQHF.